This TCR beta chain derives from a study of shared clonotypes between healthy human individuals. Findings and caveats of the study: Relative to memory subsets, naive subsets generally showed larger estimated richness. Sharing across a handful of donors was seen in 4% to 6.5% of naive CD4 clonotypes.

Naive CD8 cells, CD45RO-negative and positively selected for CCR7, excluded terminally differentiated effector memory CD45RA+ cells. Remarks on this clone: The target antigen is unknown.

This CDR3 comprises 16 residues. Germline trimming cut 10 bases from V and 4 bases from J; bases unmatched to any gene: 17. Germline values: CDR1 SEHNR, CDR2 FQNEAQ (reference sequence). Samples underwent the assay at deep level. Each subset's genomic DNA was shared equally among a number of immunoSEQ plates. Libraries were prepared by immunoSEQ multiplex PCR; TCRdb keeps only in-frame clonotypes and omits some of them. Here the sample spans some 2.1 million clones, about 95% being singletons. The source material was naive CD8+ T cells sorted from blood. V usage is TRBV7-9 and J usage is TRBJ2-3, with 7 bases lining up with TRBD2. This TCR was recovered from a man younger than 35 in good health. The CDR3 spells CAINPVGEGLADTQYF. CDR3 DNA: TGTGCCATCAACCCAGTGGGGGAGGGCCTCGCAGATACGCAGTATTTT.